This T cell receptor (beta chain) was captured by sequencing in a study of blood T cells in healthy people across ages. Broader study findings: More naive CD4+ cells and higher diversity marked long-lived donors relative to aged donors. TCR beta diversity per million T cells fell roughly linearly with age.

Alongside a J-beta primer mix, a sample-barcoded 5' primer served in a second PCR lasting 7 to 11 cycles. Each cDNA was tagged by a template-switch adaptor containing 12 random nucleotides. Each CDR3 protein gets one entry after TCRdb re-called the 5' RACE reads with MiXCR. The profile shows some 550,000 distinct CDR3 sequences, around half of them singletons. This CDR3 comprises 11 residues. Germline V gives CDR1 SEHNR, CDR2 FQNEAQ (reference sequence). Trimming removed 4 bases at V and 9 bases at J, with 9 bases between. This clonotype was observed a few times. Its antigen is as yet unknown. Source material: blood. The V gene is TRBV7-9, the J gene TRBJ2-5; perhaps TRBD1 as D (6 bases). This TCR came from an elderly man in good health. The CDR3 is CASSSRGSQYF. The CDR3 nucleotides are TGTGCCAGCAGCTCCAGGGGTTCCCAGTACTTC.